The source of this T cell receptor beta chain is a study of T cell repertoires in cytomegalovirus infection. Overall study context: In the study, CMV epitopes included recently identified HLA-C-restricted and well-studied HLA-B-restricted ones. Public signatures in TCR beta pointed to CMV infection and matching HLA type. Whole-study results and caveats: Public TCR beta family frequency separated CMV-and-HLA carriers, including in an independent cohort. Clonotypes of TCR beta that were HLA-C-restricted and CMV-specific dominated the ex vivo response.

Regarding this clonotype: As yet, its antigen is unknown.

The germline gives CDR1 SGHTA, CDR2 FQGTGA. The V gene lost 6 bases and the J gene lost 9 bases, with 15 bases spanning the gap. This CDR3 spans 14 amino acids. TCRdb independently ran MiXCR on the reads; one entry per CDR3 protein. The sample lists approximately 990,000 distinct CDR3 sequences, under 40% occurring once. This receptor was identified in a human donor in good health (CMV status not recorded). Some clones in this sample may be carry-over from other donors' samples. The material was cultured CD8+ T cells from PBMCs, obtained from culture after CMV antigen stimulation. V and J are TRBV7-3 and TRBJ1-6, with D perhaps TRBD1 (5 bases). The CDR3 nucleotides are TGTGCCAGCAGGCCCGGTACAGGATCTTCACCCCTCCACTTT. As protein: CASRPGTGSSPLHF.